This T cell receptor (beta chain) came from a study of blood T cell repertoires in COVID-19. Background on the study: COVID-19 samples, acute and convalescent, were from the United States, Italy and Spain. In each case, the material was cDNA or gDNA derived from T cells, B-cell-depleted T cells, or PBMCs.

Original processing methods: Nucleated cell counts were estimated from reference gene primer amplification. The method was immunoSEQ multiplex PCR; TCRdb's version includes in-frame clones alone and lacks a portion of them. D and trimming were read from the DNA, whereas the V and J calls and clone size are those reported in that table. The table shows around 160,000 clones, with around nine tenths occurring only once. V was pared by 1 base and J by 9 bases, with 3 bases of the junction left unmatched. This CDR3 has 14 residues. Germline V gene sequence: CDR1 MNHNS, CDR2 SASEGT. The sequence came from a human donor in a cohort sampled during active COVID-19. V and J are TRBV6-1 and TRBJ2-1; 10 bases are a match to TRBD1. The sequencing input was peripheral blood. The DNA for the CDR3 is TGTGCCAGCAGTGAAGAAGGACAGGGGGTTGAGCAGTTCTTC. This encodes CASSEEGQGVEQFF.